This TCR beta chain was observed in a study of blood T cell repertoires in COVID-19. Study context: Acute and convalescent COVID-19 samples came from the United States, Italy and Spain.

The CDR3 sequence is 12 residues long. The V end lost 2 bases, the J end lost 3 bases, and 3 bases lay between the germline ends. CDR1 is KGHSH and CDR2 is LQKENI in the germline V gene. Concerning this clone itself: At the DNA level, this CDR3 is encoded by other sequences in the same sample as well.

Original data processing: Amplifying reference gene primers gave estimates of nucleated cell counts. TCRdb's copy holds only in-frame clones and misses some; the assay was immunoSEQ multiplex PCR. V, J and clone size are taken as reported in that table, and D and trimming were inferred from the DNA itself. The sample holds a few hundred thousand clones, under 90% seen once. The V call is TRBV18, the J call TRBJ2-3; no definite D call. The receptor comes from a man aged 50-59 years with acute or convalescent COVID-19. The sequenced sample consisted of peripheral blood. CDR3 region: CASSPSTDTQYF. The CDR3 DNA reads TGTGCCAGCTCACCATCAACAGATACGCAGTATTTT.